One T cell receptor (beta chain) is described in this entry. The antigen remains unidentified. The sample originates from a study of shared clonotypes between healthy human individuals. Only CD45RO-negative cells positively selected for CCR7 counted as naive CD8 cells, so terminally differentiated effector memory CD45RA+ cells were excluded. Measured with immunoSEQ multiplex PCR; TCRdb has only the in-frame clones, and not every one. The sample lists approximately 1.9 million clones, 80% to 95% occurring once. CDR1 is MGHDK and CDR2 is SYGVNS in the germline V gene. CDR3 length: 14 amino acids. Trimming removed 1 base at V and 1 base at J, with 7 bases between. The study's findings and limits: A handful of donors shared about 4.5% of their naive CD4 clonotypes.

The TCR originated in a man younger than 35 in good health. Some clones in this sample may be carry-over from other donors' samples. Input material: naive CD8+ T cells from PBMCs. V is TRBV25-1 and J is TRBJ1-1; D perhaps matches TRBD1 (5 bases). The CDR3 spells CASSESGWNTEAFF. The CDR3 coding sequence is TGTGCCAGCAGTGAATCAGGGTGGAACACTGAAGCTTTCTTT.